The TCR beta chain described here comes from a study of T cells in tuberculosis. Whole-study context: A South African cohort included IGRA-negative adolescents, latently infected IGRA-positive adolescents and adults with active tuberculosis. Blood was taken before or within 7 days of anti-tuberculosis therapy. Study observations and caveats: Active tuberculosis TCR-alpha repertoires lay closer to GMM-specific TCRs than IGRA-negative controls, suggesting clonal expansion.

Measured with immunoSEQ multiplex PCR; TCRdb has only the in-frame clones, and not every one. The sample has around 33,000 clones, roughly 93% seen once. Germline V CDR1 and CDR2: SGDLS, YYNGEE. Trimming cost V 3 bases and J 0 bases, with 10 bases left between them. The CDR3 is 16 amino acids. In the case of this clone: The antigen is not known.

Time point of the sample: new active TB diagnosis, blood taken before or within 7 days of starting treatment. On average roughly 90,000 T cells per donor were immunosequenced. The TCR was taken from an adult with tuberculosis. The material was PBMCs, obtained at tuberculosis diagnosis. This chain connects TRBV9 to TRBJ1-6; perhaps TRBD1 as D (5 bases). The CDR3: CASSATDSSYNSPLHF. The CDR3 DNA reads TGTGCCAGCAGCGCTACCGACAGCTCCTATAATTCACCCCTCCACTTT.